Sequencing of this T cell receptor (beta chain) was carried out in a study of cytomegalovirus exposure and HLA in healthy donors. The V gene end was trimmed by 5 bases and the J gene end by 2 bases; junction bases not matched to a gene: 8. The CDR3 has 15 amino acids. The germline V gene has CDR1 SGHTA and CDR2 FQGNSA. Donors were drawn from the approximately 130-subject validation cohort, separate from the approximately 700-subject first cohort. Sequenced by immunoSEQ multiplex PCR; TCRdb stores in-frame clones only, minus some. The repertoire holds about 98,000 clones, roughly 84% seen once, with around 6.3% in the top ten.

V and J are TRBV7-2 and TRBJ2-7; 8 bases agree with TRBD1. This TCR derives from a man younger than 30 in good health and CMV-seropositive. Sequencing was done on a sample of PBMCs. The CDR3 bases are TGTGCCAGCAGCCCCCGGACAGGGCTGGCCTACGAGCAGTACTTC. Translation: CASSPRTGLAYEQYF. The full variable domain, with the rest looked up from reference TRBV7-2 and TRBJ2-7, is GAGVSQSPSNKVTEKGKDVELRCDPISGHTALYWYRQSLGQGLEFLIYFQGNSAPDKSGLPSDRFSAERTGGSVSTLTIQRTQQEDSAVYLCASSPRTGLAYEQYFGPGTRLTVT.